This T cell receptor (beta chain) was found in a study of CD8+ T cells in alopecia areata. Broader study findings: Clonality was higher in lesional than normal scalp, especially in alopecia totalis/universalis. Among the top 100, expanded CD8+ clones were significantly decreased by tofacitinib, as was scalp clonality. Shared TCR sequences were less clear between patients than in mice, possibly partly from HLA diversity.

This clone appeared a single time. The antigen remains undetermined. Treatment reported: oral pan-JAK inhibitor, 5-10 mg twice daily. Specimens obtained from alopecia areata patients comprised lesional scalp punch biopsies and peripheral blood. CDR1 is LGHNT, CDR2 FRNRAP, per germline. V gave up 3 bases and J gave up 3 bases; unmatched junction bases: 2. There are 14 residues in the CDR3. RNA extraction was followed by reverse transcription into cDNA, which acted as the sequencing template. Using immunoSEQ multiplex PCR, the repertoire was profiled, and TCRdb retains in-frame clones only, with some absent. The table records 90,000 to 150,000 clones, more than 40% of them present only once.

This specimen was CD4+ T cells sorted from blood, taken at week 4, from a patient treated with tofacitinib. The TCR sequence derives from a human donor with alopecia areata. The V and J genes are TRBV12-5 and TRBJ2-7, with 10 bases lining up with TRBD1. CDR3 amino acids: CASGFRDRGYEQYF. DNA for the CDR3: TGTGCTAGTGGTTTCCGGGACAGGGGCTACGAGCAGTACTTC.